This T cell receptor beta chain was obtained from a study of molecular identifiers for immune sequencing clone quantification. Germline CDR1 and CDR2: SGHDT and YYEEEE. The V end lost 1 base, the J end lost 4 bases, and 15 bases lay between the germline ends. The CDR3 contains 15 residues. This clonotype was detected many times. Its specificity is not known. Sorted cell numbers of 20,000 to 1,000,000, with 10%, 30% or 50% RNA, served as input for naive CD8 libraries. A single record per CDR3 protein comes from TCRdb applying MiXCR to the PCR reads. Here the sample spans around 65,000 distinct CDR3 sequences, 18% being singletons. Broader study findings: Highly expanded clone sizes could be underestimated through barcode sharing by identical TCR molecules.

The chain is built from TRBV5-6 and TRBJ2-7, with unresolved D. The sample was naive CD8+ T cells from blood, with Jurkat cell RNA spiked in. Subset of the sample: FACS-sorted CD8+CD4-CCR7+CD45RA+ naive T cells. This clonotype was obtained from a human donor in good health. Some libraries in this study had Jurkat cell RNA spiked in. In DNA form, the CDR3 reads TGTGCCAGCAGCTTGCCGGGCGCCGAGTCTTACGAGCAGTACTTC. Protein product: CASSLPGAESYEQYF.